This T cell receptor (beta chain) was sequenced in a study of shared clonotypes between healthy human individuals. The table came from immunoSEQ multiplex PCR; TCRdb's copy has only in-frame clones and leaves some out. The sample records hundreds of thousands of clones, 60% to 80% being singletons. In this sample, this clone turned up once. Per germline, CDR1 KGHSH and CDR2 LQKENI. The CDR3 spans 14 residues. V lost 3 bases and J lost 3, with 9 bases in between. A CD45RA-negative memory subset and a CD45RA+ naive subset were separated from the CD4+ cells. The rearrangement uses TRBV18 and TRBJ2-1; D could derive from TRBD1 or TRBD2 (5 bases each). Sequencing used memory CD4+ T cells sorted from blood. As to subset: CD45RA-negative fraction. This TCR was recovered from a woman aged 25 to 39 in good health. In DNA form, the CDR3 reads TGTGCCAGCTCACCTCAGGGACGCTACAATGAGCAGTTCTTC. Translating gives CASSPQGRYNEQFF.